This T cell receptor (beta chain) was identified during a study of OX40 agonist ivuxolimab in advanced cancers. The study, taken as a whole, reports: CD8+ T cells (on average) carried more expanded clones than CD4+ T cells.

Method: immunoSEQ multiplex PCR; TCRdb's copy keeps in-frame clones and lacks some. The sample consists of around 20,000 clones, approximately 87% of them appearing once. With baseline, cycle 4 day 1, and cycle 7 day 1 as timepoints, blood was sampled. V was shortened by 3 bases and J by 0 bases, with 13 bases between the two germline ends. Per germline, CDR1 SGDLS and CDR2 YYNGEE. The CDR3 is made up of 16 amino acids. As for this clone: Antigen specificity is unknown.

The sample here was CD4+ or CD8+ T cells sorted from blood, taken in a trial of the OX40 agonist ivuxolimab. This chain uses TRBV9 with TRBJ2-1, with D tentatively TRBD1 or TRBD2 (6 bases each). The TCR was taken from an adult with an advanced solid tumor such as melanoma, head and neck, liver or kidney cancer. CDR3 sequence reads: CASSAGGGGSYNEQFF. The CDR3 DNA sequence: TGTGCCAGCAGCGCCGGAGGGGGAGGCTCCTACAATGAGCAGTTCTTC.